A single sample gave rise to the 3 T cell receptor beta chains below, sequenced in a study of blood T cell repertoires in COVID-19. Profiled with immunoSEQ multiplex PCR; TCRdb holds only in-frame clones, not every one. The top ten hold 3.9% of the sample, which has about 160,000 clones, about 87% seen once. The sequenced sample was peripheral blood. These receptors all come from a woman aged 55-70 years who had recovered from COVID-19.

The V and J genes are TRBV20-1 and TRBJ2-3; 11 bases are a match to TRBD1. The CDR3 has 18 residues. The ends lost 3 bases at V and 0 bases at J; junction bases unmatched: 11. In germline, CDR1 is DFQATT, CDR2 SNEGSKA (reference sequence). The CDR3 bases are TGCAGTGCTAGTCCCCTCGGGACAGGGGGGTATAGCACAGATACGCAGTATTTT. This translates into CSASPLGTGGYSTDTQYF.

Note on this clone: The junction and the germline gene differ at one end; a read error may be behind it. The chain joins TRBV4-1 to TRBJ1-2; 8 bases are a match to TRBD1. CDR3 length equals 14 residues. Looked up from germline, CDR1 is MGHRA and CDR2 is YSYEKL. CDR3 amino acids: CASGQPGQVYGYTF. In nucleotides, the CDR3 is TGCGCCAGCGGCCAACCGGGACAGGTATATGGCTACACCTTC.

On this clone: Sequence at one end of the junction differs from germline and may be a read error. CDR3 DNA sequence: TGTGCCAGCAGTGAAGCGCTTTGGGAGGGCCACCTCTTC. This sequence encodes CASSEALWEGHLF. The V gene is TRBV2, the J gene TRBJ1-2, with D unresolved. The germline V gene has CDR1 SNHLY and CDR2 FYNNEI. The CDR3 length is 13 residues.